What follows are 23 T cell receptor beta chains derived from one specimen sequenced in a study of identical twins. One entry per CDR3 protein, called by TCRdb with MiXCR from the 5' RACE reads. The sample holds roughly 770,000 distinct CDR3 sequences, 15% to 20% seen once. These sequences were also reported in another study, on T cells expressing NK-cell markers.

Input material: PBMCs. All receptors derive from a woman younger than 30 in good health.

This chain joins TRBV25-1 and TRBJ1-5, with unresolved D. V was pared by 1 base and J by 5 bases, with 3 bases between. This CDR3 has 12 residues. The germline gives CDR1 MGHDK, CDR2 SYGVNS. CDR3 DNA sequence: TGTGCCAGCAGTGAATCCGATCAGCCCCAGCATTTT. This gives the protein CASSESDQPQHF.

This clonotype occurred a few times. This rearrangement joins TRBV15 to TRBJ2-7; D ambiguous. CDR1 is LNHNV, CDR2 YYDKDF, per germline (reference sequence). The CDR3 runs 15 residues. Trimming shortened V by 0 bases and J by 3 bases, and 12 bases separated the two germline ends. The CDR3 region is CATSRESLGNYEQYF. The CDR3 coding sequence is TGTGCCACCAGCAGAGAGTCTCTAGGAAACTACGAGCAGTACTTC. Looking up the rest from reference TRBV15 and TRBJ2-7 gives the full variable domain: DAMVIQNPRYQVTQFGKPVTLSCSQTLNHNVMYWYQQKSSQAPKLLFHYYDKDFNNEADTPDNFQSRRPNTSFCFLDIRSPGLGDTAMYLCATSRESLGNYEQYFGPGTRLTVT.

The chain couples TRBV11-2 to TRBJ2-7; D ambiguous. Germline V gene sequence: CDR1 SGHAT, CDR2 FQNNGV. Trimming stripped 0 bases from V and 8 bases from J, with 11 bases between. The CDR3 is 13 amino acids. The DNA of the CDR3 is TGTGCCAGCAGCTTAGATTACGTTGCCCAGCAGTACTTC. This encodes CASSLDYVAQQYF.

The chain recombines TRBV12-3 or TRBV12-4 with TRBJ2-7, with D unclear. The CDR3 runs to 13 residues. V gave up 3 bases and J gave up 6 bases, with 12 bases separating them. The CDR3 here is CASSFYTFSEQYF. In DNA form, the CDR3 reads TGTGCCAGCAGTTTTTATACTTTTTCCGAGCAGTACTTC.

This clonotype occurred a few times. This chain connects TRBV5-1 to TRBJ1-2; D may be TRBD1 (5 bases). Germline assignment: CDR1 SGHRS and CDR2 YFSETQ. V was trimmed by 0 bases and J by 8 bases, leaving 11 bases between them. CDR3 length equals 13 residues. CDR3 nucleotide sequence: TGCGCCAGCAGCTTGGAAGGGGCGGAGGGCTACACCTTC. The encoded protein is CASSLEGAEGYTF.

This clonotype has a single count. The chain links TRBV7-8 to TRBJ2-5; D possibly corresponds to TRBD2 (6 bases). Germline values: CDR1 SGHVS, CDR2 FQNEAQ. The V end lost 1 base, the J end lost 7 bases, and 19 bases lay between the germline ends. The CDR3 is 16 residues long. CDR3 protein: CASSLVRGTNPWTQYF. The CDR3 DNA follows: TGTGCCAGCAGCTTAGTACGGGGGACCAACCCCTGGACCCAGTACTTC.

This clonotype was seen many times. CDR3 coding DNA: TGTGCCAGCAGCTCGATAGACAGGTTTGTCTACGAGCAGTACTTC. Its protein product is CASSSIDRFVYEQYF. J is TRBJ2-7 and V is TRBV7-9; the D gene is possibly TRBD1 (6 bases). Trimming took 4 bases from V and 3 from J, leaving 16 bases between them. This CDR3 has 15 residues. Germline CDR1 reads SEHNR; CDR2 reads FQNEAQ (reference sequence).

The V and J genes are TRBV6-5 and TRBJ2-3; D gene unclear. V lost 2 bases, J lost 4 bases, and 7 bases lay in between. The CDR3 totals 13 residues. The V gene's germline CDR1 is MNHEY and CDR2 SVGAGI. This CDR3 is CASSYPGSDTQYF. The CDR3 bases are TGTGCCAGCAGTTACCCTGGCTCAGATACGCAGTATTTT.

A few counts support this clonotype. CDR3 residues: CASATGGEYGYTF. The CDR3 DNA is TGTGCCAGCGCGACAGGGGGCGAGTATGGCTACACCTTC. The chain uses TRBV2 and TRBJ1-2, with 10 nucleotides matching TRBD1. Germline lookup yields CDR1 SNHLY and CDR2 FYNNEI. The junction had 5 bases not matched to a gene; V was cut back by 8 bases and J by 5 bases. The CDR3 is made up of 13 amino acids.

This chain uses TRBV20-1 with TRBJ2-7, with 13 bases fitting TRBD2. This CDR3 has 14 residues. Unmatched junction bases numbered 7, after V lost 5 bases and J lost 6 bases. Germline V CDR1 and CDR2: DFQATT, SNEGSKA (reference sequence). The CDR3 reads CSAPRTSGGVEQYF. DNA for the CDR3: TGCAGTGCTCCCCGGACTAGCGGGGGAGTCGAGCAGTACTTC.

This clonotype was detected a few times. The V call is TRBV15, the J call TRBJ2-2, with 7 bases that match TRBD2. Trimming took 3 bases from V and 7 from J; bases not matched to a gene: 11. The CDR3 totals 16 residues. The germline V gene has CDR1 LNHNV and CDR2 YYDKDF (reference sequence). CDR3 residues: CATSSGSTSRHGELFF. CDR3 DNA: TGTGCCACCAGCAGCGGATCGACTAGCAGACACGGGGAGCTGTTTTTT.

This chain joins TRBV7-2 and TRBJ2-3, with 9 nucleotides matching TRBD2. Germline CDR1 and CDR2: SGHTA and FQGNSA. Trimming at V came to 8 bases and at J to 3 bases, leaving 6 bases not matched to a gene. The CDR3 has 14 amino acids. CDR3 protein: CASAGSGRTDTQYF. CDR3 DNA: TGTGCCAGCGCGGGGAGCGGGAGGACAGATACGCAGTATTTT. The whole variable domain, filled in from reference TRBV7-2 and TRBJ2-3, reads GAGVSQSPSNKVTEKGKDVELRCDPISGHTALYWYRQSLGQGLEFLIYFQGNSAPDKSGLPSDRFSAERTGGSVSTLTIQRTQQEDSAVYLCASAGSGRTDTQYFGPGTRLTVL.

This clonotype has ten or more counts. The rearrangement links TRBV12-3 or TRBV12-4 to TRBJ2-5; weak D call: TRBD1 (5 bases). CDR3 length: 13 residues. V gave up 2 bases and J gave up 4 bases, with 8 bases separating them. This CDR3 reads CASSLQGIETQYF. For the CDR3, the DNA is TGTGCCAGCAGTTTACAGGGAATAGAGACCCAGTACTTC.

The CDR3 DNA reads as TGCAGCGTTGAAGGTCTGGGGGCGTGGAACACTGAAGCTTTCTTT. Its protein is CSVEGLGAWNTEAFF. The chain has TRBV29-1 and TRBJ1-1; maybe TRBD1 (6 bases). Germline V CDR1 and CDR2: SQVTM, ANQGSEA. V lost 1 base, J lost 1 base, and 13 bases lay in between. The CDR3 has 15 amino acids.

This clonotype turned up a few times. The chain carries TRBV29-1 and TRBJ2-1, with no clear D. Per germline, CDR1 SQVTM and CDR2 ANQGSEA. CDR3 length equals 11 residues. V lost 7 bases and J lost 10, with 14 bases in between. The CDR3: CSAETVPEQFF. CDR3 coding DNA: TGCAGCGCCGAAACGGTCCCGGAGCAGTTCTTC.

This clonotype has more than one count but fewer than ten. The chain uses TRBV5-6 and TRBJ2-1; TRBD1 matches at 7 bases. The germline V gene encodes CDR1 SGHDT and CDR2 YYEEEE. After removal of 3 bases from V and 6 bases from J, the junction contained 6 bases not matched to a gene. The CDR3 length is 14 residues. The CDR3: CASSSGTVLNEQFF. The CDR3 DNA reads as TGTGCCAGCAGCTCCGGGACAGTCCTCAATGAGCAGTTCTTC.

The CDR3 DNA reads as TGTGCCAGCAGTTTCCTATCTAGCGGGGGGGCGCAGTTCTTC. It is translated as CASSFLSSGGAQFF. The rearrangement joins TRBV12-3 or TRBV12-4 to TRBJ2-1, with 12 bases identical to TRBD2. J gave up 12 bases and V 3 bases, and 6 bases lay outside the gene matches. The CDR3 has 14 amino acids.

This clonotype was detected only a few times. The chain is built from TRBV29-1 and TRBJ2-3; 8 nucleotides align to TRBD2. Per the germline V gene, CDR1 is SQVTM and CDR2 is ANQGSEA. The CDR3 is 15 amino acids. V shed 3 bases, J shed 5 bases, and the junction held 10 bases outside the gene matches. The CDR3: CSVELALAGLDTQYF. The CDR3 nucleotides are TGCAGCGTTGAGCTCGCGCTAGCGGGTTTAGATACGCAGTATTTT.

The chain uses TRBV29-1 and TRBJ2-2; TRBD1 agrees at 8 bases. V trimming: 7 bases; J trimming: 2 bases; junction bases outside the gene matches: 6. The CDR3 extends over 14 amino acids. Per the germline V gene, CDR1 is SQVTM and CDR2 is ANQGSEA. CDR3: CSAGRGQNTGELFF. CDR3 nucleotide sequence: TGCAGCGCCGGCAGGGGGCAAAACACCGGGGAGCTGTTTTTT.

This clonotype was seen at least ten times. The chain combines TRBV7-9 with TRBJ2-7; 9 bases are a match to TRBD1. Germline V CDR1 and CDR2: SEHNR, FQNEAQ (reference sequence). The length of the CDR3 is 15 residues. V was pared by 5 bases and J by 3 bases, with 8 bases of the junction left unmatched. The CDR3 loop reads CASSLNRDRDYEQYF. In DNA form, the CDR3 reads TGTGCCAGCAGCCTAAACCGGGACAGGGACTACGAGCAGTACTTC.

The CDR3 loop reads CASSLVKGSTDTQYF. CDR3 nucleotides: TGTGCCAGCAGCTTAGTGAAGGGGTCCACAGATACGCAGTATTTT. This rearrangement joins TRBV7-2 to TRBJ2-3, with D possibly matching TRBD1 (5 bases). V was shortened by 1 base and J by 2 bases, with 10 bases between the two germline ends. Germline V CDR1 and CDR2: SGHTA, FQGNSA. The length of the CDR3 is 15 residues. The full variable domain, its missing parts supplied by reference TRBV7-2 and TRBJ2-3, is GAGVSQSPSNKVTEKGKDVELRCDPISGHTALYWYRQSLGQGLEFLIYFQGNSAPDKSGLPSDRFSAERTGGSVSTLTIQRTQQEDSAVYLCASSLVKGSTDTQYFGPGTRLTVL.

The chain couples TRBV12-3 or TRBV12-4 to TRBJ2-7; D is uncertain. V shed 2 bases and J shed 5 bases, with 10 bases lying between them. The CDR3 totals 13 residues. CDR3 residues: CASSLSFSDEQYF. CDR3 coding DNA: TGTGCCAGCAGTTTATCGTTTTCGGACGAGCAGTACTTC.

This chain joins TRBV18 and TRBJ2-1, with 12 bases lining up with TRBD2. V was clipped by 2 bases and J by 6 bases; unmatched bases: 8. CDR1 is KGHSH and CDR2 is LQKENI in the germline V gene. CDR3 length equals 17 residues. CDR3 in DNA: TGTGCCAGCTCACCAGCAACTAGCGGGGGGCTAACCAATGAGCAGTTCTTC. Its protein is CASSPATSGGLTNEQFF.